This T cell receptor (beta chain) was retrieved from a study of STAT5B mutations in CD4+ large granular lymphocyte leukemia. About this clone itself: Antigen unknown.

TCRdb's table, derived via immunoSEQ multiplex PCR, lists solely in-frame clones and lacks some. This sample has about 46,000 clones, with about 80% found just once. The V gene lost 0 bases and the J gene lost 6 bases, with 7 bases spanning the gap. Germline assignment: CDR1 MGHRA and CDR2 YSYEKL. The CDR3 has 13 amino acids. Study-level findings and limits: Patient CD4-sorted repertoires stayed more clonal than healthy ones after leukemic-clone removal.

Material: CD4+ T cells from blood buffy coats. The chain joins TRBV4-1 to TRBJ2-3; TRBD2 might be the D (5 bases). The sequence was collected from a human donor in good health. Here the CDR3 DNA reads TGCGCCAGCAGCCAAGATCGGGGTGATACGCAGTATTTT. It yields the protein CASSQDRGDTQYF.